This T cell receptor (beta chain) was identified during a study of Ad26.COV2.S vaccination and SARS-CoV-2 variants. Whole-study context: Ad26.COV2.S arm of COV1001 included the donor. Into the muscle, Ad26.COV2.S was dosed once or twice, 56 days apart.

There are 16 residues in the CDR3. The junction had 10 bases not matched to a gene; V was cut back by 3 bases and J by 2 bases. Germline values: CDR1 MNHEY, CDR2 SMNVEV (reference sequence). Profiled with immunoSEQ multiplex PCR; TCRdb holds only in-frame clones, not every one. This sample has about 350,000 clones, with around 90% found just once. This clone appeared once. Noted treatment: 19 received Ad26.COV2.S at low or high dose, single or two shots; 5 received placebo; per-sample allocation not given. Sampling was done on day 63 after the first vaccine or placebo injection. The origin of this receptor is a person between 18 and 65 years old who received the Ad26.COV2.S COVID-19 vaccine or a placebo. This chain connects TRBV27 to TRBJ2-7; 7 bases align to TRBD2. The sequences come from peripheral blood, collected in a trial of Ad26.COV2.S vaccine versus placebo. Here the CDR3 DNA reads TGTGCCAGCAGTTTTCACGCGGGAGCCGAAGCCTACGAGCAGTACTTC. Translation gives CASSFHAGAEAYEQYF.